These 10 T cell receptor beta chains were sequenced from one sample in a study of early T cells in non-severe SARS-CoV-2 infection. TCRdb re-called the 5' RACE reads through MiXCR, storing one row per CDR3 protein. The sample lists tens of thousands of distinct CDR3 sequences, more than 12% occurring once. This sample comprised whole blood, obtained at baseline. The receptors here all came from an adult who was a healthcare worker with PCR-confirmed SARS-CoV-2 infection or an uninfected control (not recorded which).

This clonotype was observed many times. J is TRBJ2-7 and V is TRBV2; 7 positions agree with TRBD1. Germline CDR1 SNHLY, CDR2 FYNNEI. With 7 bases clipped from V and 0 bases from J, the junction kept 3 bases outside the gene matches. The CDR3 has 13 amino acids. CDR3 DNA: TGTGCCAGCATAAGGGGGCCCTCCTACGAGCAGTACTTC. Protein product: CASIRGPSYEQYF.

This clonotype was seen only a few times. V is TRBV20-1 and J is TRBJ2-7; the match to TRBD2 covers 8 bases. V lost 0 bases and J lost 4; bases outside the gene matches: 8. The CDR3 totals 15 residues. The germline gives CDR1 DFQATT, CDR2 SNEGSKA (reference sequence). The DNA of the CDR3 is TGCAGTGCTAGAGAGGACACGCGGGGGGTTTACGAGCAGTACTTC. Its protein is CSAREDTRGVYEQYF.

This clonotype was counted many times. The chain combines TRBV7-9 with TRBJ2-1, with 9 positions matching TRBD1. Trimming removed 5 bases from V and 5 bases from J; junction bases left unmatched: 4. The CDR3 loop spans 14 amino acids. Germline-derived CDR1 and CDR2 are SEHNR and FQNEAQ (reference sequence). The CDR3 DNA is TGTGCCAGCAGCCTCCGGGACAGGGACAATGAGCAGTTCTTC. Translation: CASSLRDRDNEQFF.

This clonotype was counted only a few times. The chain has TRBV12-3 or TRBV12-4 and TRBJ2-7; 10 bases match TRBD1. V trimming: 6 bases; J trimming: 2 bases; junction bases outside the gene matches: 7. The CDR3 extends over 15 amino acids. The CDR3 sequence is CASSSPGTGAYEQYF. CDR3 nucleotide sequence: TGTGCCAGCAGCTCCCCCGGGACAGGGGCCTACGAGCAGTACTTC.

The V and J genes are TRBV29-1 and TRBJ2-3; possibly TRBD1 or TRBD2 for D (5 bases each). CDR1 is SQVTM and CDR2 is ANQGSEA in the germline V gene. There are 14 residues in the CDR3. Trimming removed 6 bases from V and 2 bases from J, with 15 bases in between. The CDR3 bases are TGCAGCGTGACCCCCGGGGACCCCACAGATACGCAGTATTTT. It yields the protein CSVTPGDPTDTQYF.

The chain employs TRBV2 and TRBJ1-1; no firm D call. The germline CDR1 and CDR2 sequences are SNHLY and FYNNEI. The CDR3 extends over 12 amino acids. V was clipped by 11 bases and J by 5 bases, with 15 bases between them. For the CDR3, the DNA is TGTGCCGGCGCCAGTCCATTTACTGAAGCTTTCTTT. This gives the protein CAGASPFTEAFF. The complete variable domain, with remaining parts taken from reference TRBV2 and TRBJ1-1, reads EPEVTQTPSHQVTQMGQEVILRCVPISNHLYFYWYRQILGQKVEFLVSFYNNEISEKSEIFDDQFSVERPDGSNFTLKIRSTKLEDSAMYFCAGASPFTEAFFGQGTRLTVV.

This clonotype was seen more than once but under ten times. The chain has TRBV6-1 and TRBJ2-1; TRBD2 is a possible D gene (6 bases). Trimming left V 7 bases short and J 4 bases short, with 17 bases between. CDR3 length: 15 residues. Germline lookup yields CDR1 MNHNS and CDR2 SASEGT. Written as DNA, the CDR3 is TGTGCCAGCATCCTCCCCGGACTATCTTACAATGAGCAGTTCTTC. Protein sequence: CASILPGLSYNEQFF.

A few counts support this clonotype. The chain has TRBV12-3 or TRBV12-4 and TRBJ2-4; a weak D match, TRBD2 (5 bases). The V gene lost 5 bases and the J gene lost 1 base, with 12 bases spanning the gap. The CDR3 is 15 amino acids. This CDR3 is CASSVPGVAKNIQYF. CDR3 coding DNA: TGTGCCAGCAGTGTGCCCGGGGTGGCCAAAAACATTCAGTACTTC.

This clonotype was seen only a few times. V is TRBV7-9 and J is TRBJ2-1, with D possibly matching TRBD2 (6 bases). V lost 6 bases to trimming and J lost 1 base, with 13 bases between them. Germline V gene sequence: CDR1 SEHNR, CDR2 FQNEAQ (reference sequence). The length of the CDR3 is 15 residues. CDR3 amino acids: CASSYGEASYNEQFF. The CDR3 bases are TGTGCCAGCAGTTACGGGGAGGCGTCCTACAATGAGCAGTTCTTC.

The chain carries TRBV12-3 or TRBV12-4 and TRBJ2-5; D possibly corresponds to TRBD1 (6 bases). The CDR3 consists of 16 residues. The germline V and J ends were trimmed by 5 bases and 2 bases, with 18 bases remaining between them. The CDR3 here is CASSTNREPLQETQYF. DNA of the CDR3: TGTGCCAGCAGTACTAACAGGGAGCCCCTTCAAGAGACCCAGTACTTC.